This T cell receptor (beta chain) comes out of a study of blood T cell repertoires in COVID-19. As for the study in general: The study drew acute and convalescent COVID-19 samples from the United States, Italy and Spain. Nucleic acid was either cDNA or gDNA, and it came from T cells, B-cell-depleted T cells, or PBMCs.

In the original workflow: Reference gene primer amplification gave estimated nucleated cell counts. Repertoires were generated with immunoSEQ multiplex PCR, while TCRdb's copy carries only in-frame clones and drops some. V and J calls plus clone size are reproduced from that table; the DNA served to infer D and trimming. The sample holds some 50,000 clones; around 84% are singletons and the top ten take around 2.5%. From germline, CDR1 is SNHLY and CDR2 FYNNEI. The V segment lost 6 bases and the J segment 1 base; nucleotides outside the gene matches: 8. This CDR3 region has 16 residues. The clonotype originates from a man aged 45-65 years with acute or convalescent COVID-19. The chain uses TRBV2 and TRBJ1-5; 8 bases line up with TRBD1. The sample comprised peripheral blood. As DNA, the CDR3 is TGTGCCAGCAGATATGATACAGGGGGAAGCAATCAGCCCCAGCATTTT. This translates into CASRYDTGGSNQPQHF. Together with reference TRBV2 and TRBJ1-5, the CDR3 gives the full variable domain: EPEVTQTPSHQVTQMGQEVILRCVPISNHLYFYWYRQILGQKVEFLVSFYNNEISEKSEIFDDQFSVERPDGSNFTLKIRSTKLEDSAMYFCASRYDTGGSNQPQHFGDGTRLSIL.